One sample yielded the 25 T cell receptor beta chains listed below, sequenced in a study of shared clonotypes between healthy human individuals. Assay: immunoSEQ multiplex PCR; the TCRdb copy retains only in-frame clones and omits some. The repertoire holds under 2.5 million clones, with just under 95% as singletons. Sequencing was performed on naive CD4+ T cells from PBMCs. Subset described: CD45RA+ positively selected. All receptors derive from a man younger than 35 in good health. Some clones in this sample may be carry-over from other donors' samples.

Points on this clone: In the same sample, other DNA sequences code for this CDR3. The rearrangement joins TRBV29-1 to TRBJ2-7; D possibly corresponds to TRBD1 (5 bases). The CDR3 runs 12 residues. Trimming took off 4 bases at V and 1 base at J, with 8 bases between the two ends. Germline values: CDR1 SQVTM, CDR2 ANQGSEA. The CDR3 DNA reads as TGCAGCGTTGTGGGGCAGTCCTACGAGCAGTACTTC. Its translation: CSVVGQSYEQYF.

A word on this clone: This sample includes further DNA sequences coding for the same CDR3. The CDR3 bases are TGTGCCAGCAGCACAGACAGGCGAGAGACCCAGTACTTC. It yields the protein CASSTDRRETQYF. The genes are TRBV5-4 and TRBJ2-5, with a weak D call TRBD1 (6 bases). The CDR3 extends over 13 amino acids. CDR1 is SGHNT, CDR2 YYREEE, per germline (reference sequence). Between the trimmed V and J ends, which lost 4 bases and 4 bases, there was a span of 11 bases.

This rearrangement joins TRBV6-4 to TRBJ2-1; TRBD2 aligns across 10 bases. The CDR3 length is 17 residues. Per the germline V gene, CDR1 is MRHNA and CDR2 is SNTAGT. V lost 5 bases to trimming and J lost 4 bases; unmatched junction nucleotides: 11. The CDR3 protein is CASSYSSGRAGYNEQFF. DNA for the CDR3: TGTGCCAGCAGTTATTCGAGCGGGAGGGCCGGATACAATGAGCAGTTCTTC.

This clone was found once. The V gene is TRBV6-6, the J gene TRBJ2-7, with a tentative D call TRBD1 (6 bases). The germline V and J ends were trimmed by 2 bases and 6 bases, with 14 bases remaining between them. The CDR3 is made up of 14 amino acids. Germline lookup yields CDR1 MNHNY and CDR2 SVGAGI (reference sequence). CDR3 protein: CASSYVTGQSEQYF. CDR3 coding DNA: TGTGCCAGCAGTTACGTTACGGGACAAAGCGAGCAGTACTTC.

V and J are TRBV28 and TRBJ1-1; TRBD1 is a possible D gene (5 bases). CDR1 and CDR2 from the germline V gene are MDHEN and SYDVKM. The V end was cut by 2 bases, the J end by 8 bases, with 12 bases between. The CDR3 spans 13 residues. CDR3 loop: CASSLPGLGEAFF. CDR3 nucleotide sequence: TGTGCCAGCAGTTTACCGGGACTAGGGGAAGCTTTCTTT.

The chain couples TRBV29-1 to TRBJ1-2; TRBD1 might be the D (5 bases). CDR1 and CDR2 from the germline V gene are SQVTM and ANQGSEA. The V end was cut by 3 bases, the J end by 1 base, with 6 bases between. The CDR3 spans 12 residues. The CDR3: CSVEDINYGYTF. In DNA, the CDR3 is TGCAGCGTTGAGGACATTAACTATGGCTACACCTTC.

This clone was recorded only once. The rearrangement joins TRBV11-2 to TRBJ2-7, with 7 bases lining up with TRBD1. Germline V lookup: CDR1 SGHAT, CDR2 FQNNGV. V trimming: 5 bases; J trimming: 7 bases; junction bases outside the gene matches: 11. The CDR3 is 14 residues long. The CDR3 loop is CASSSIGGGLEQYF. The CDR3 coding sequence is TGTGCCAGCAGCAGCATAGGGGGCGGGTTGGAGCAGTACTTC.

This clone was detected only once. CDR3 nucleotides: TGTGCCAGCAGCCAAGATGGGGTCTACGAGCAGTACTTC. It translates to CASSQDGVYEQYF. The chain combines TRBV4-2 with TRBJ2-7, with D unresolved. The V end was cut by 0 bases, the J end by 3 bases, with 6 bases between. In germline, CDR1 is LGHNA, CDR2 YNFKEQ. The CDR3 has 13 amino acids.

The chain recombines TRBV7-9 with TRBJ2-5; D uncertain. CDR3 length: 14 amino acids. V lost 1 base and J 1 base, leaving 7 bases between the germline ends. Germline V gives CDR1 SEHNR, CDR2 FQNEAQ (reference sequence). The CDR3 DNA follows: TGTGCCAGCAGCTTAGGAATGATCCAAGAGACCCAGTACTTC. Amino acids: CASSLGMIQETQYF.

The CDR3 loop reads CASSGYNGQGLSGYTF. CDR3 nucleotides: TGTGCCAGCAGTGGTTATAATGGACAGGGATTAAGTGGCTACACCTTC. The chain is built from TRBV2 and TRBJ1-2, with TRBD1 matching 8 bases. Germline lookup yields CDR1 SNHLY and CDR2 FYNNEI. The CDR3 has 16 residues. The V gene end was trimmed by 4 bases and the J gene end by 7 bases; junction bases not matched to a gene: 14.

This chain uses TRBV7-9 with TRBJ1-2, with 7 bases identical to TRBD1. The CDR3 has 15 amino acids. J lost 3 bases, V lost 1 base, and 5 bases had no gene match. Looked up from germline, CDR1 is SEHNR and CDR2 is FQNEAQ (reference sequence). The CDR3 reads CASSLGWGQYYGYTF. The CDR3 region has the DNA TGTGCCAGCAGCTTAGGGTGGGGACAGTACTATGGCTACACCTTC.

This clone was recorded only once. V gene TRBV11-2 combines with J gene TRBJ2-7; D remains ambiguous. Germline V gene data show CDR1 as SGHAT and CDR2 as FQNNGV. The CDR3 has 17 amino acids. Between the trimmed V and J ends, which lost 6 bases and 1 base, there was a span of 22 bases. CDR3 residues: CASSLTVSNAVSYEQYF. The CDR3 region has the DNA TGTGCCAGCAGTCTCACCGTCAGCAACGCGGTTTCCTACGAGCAGTACTTC.

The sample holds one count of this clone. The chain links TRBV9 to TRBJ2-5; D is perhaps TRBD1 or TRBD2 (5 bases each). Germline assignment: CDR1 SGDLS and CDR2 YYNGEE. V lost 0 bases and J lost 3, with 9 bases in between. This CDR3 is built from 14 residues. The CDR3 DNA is TGTGCCAGCAGCGTAGATGTGGGGGAAGAGACCCAGTACTTC. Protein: CASSVDVGEETQYF.

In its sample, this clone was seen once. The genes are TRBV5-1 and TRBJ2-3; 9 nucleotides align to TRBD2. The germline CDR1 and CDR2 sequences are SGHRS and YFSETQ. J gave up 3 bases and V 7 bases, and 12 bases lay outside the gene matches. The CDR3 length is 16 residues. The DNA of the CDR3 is TGCGCCAGCCACTATCTAGCGGGATCGGGGACAGATACGCAGTATTTT. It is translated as CASHYLAGSGTDTQYF.

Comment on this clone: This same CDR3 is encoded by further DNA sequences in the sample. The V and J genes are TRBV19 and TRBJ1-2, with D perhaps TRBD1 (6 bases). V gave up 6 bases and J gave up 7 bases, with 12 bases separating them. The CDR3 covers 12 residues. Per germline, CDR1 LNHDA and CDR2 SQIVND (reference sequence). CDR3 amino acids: CASSTGGPGYTF. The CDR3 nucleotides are TGTGCCAGTAGCACGGGGGGCCCTGGCTACACCTTC.

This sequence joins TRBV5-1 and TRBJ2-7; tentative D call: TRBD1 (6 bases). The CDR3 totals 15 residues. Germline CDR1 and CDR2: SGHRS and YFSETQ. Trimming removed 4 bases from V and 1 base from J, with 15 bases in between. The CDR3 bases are TGCGCCAGCAGCGCAGGCGCCAGGGGTTCCTACGAGCAGTACTTC. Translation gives CASSAGARGSYEQYF. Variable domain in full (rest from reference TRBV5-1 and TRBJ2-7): KAGVTQTPRYLIKTRGQQVTLSCSPISGHRSVSWYQQTPGQGLQFLFEYFSETQRNKGNFPGRFSGRQFSNSRSEMNVSTLELGDSALYLCASSAGARGSYEQYFGPGTRLTVT.

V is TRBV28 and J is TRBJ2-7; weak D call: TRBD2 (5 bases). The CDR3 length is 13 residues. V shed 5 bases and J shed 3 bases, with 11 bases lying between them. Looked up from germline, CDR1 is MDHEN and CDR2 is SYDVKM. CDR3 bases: TGTGCCAGCAGTGAGGGCAGAGGCTACGAGCAGTACTTC. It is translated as CASSEGRGYEQYF.

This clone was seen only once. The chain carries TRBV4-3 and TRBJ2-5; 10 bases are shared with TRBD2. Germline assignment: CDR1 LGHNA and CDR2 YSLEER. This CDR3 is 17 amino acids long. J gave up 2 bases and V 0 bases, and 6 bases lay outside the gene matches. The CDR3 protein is CASSQDIGLAVQETQYF. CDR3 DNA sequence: TGCGCCAGCAGCCAAGACATTGGACTAGCGGTTCAAGAGACCCAGTACTTC.

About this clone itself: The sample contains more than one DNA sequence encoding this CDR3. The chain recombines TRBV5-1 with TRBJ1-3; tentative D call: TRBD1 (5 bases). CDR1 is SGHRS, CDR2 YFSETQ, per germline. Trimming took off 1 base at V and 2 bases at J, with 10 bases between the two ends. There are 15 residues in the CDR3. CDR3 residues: CASSLQGTAGNTIYF. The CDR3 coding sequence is TGCGCCAGCAGCTTGCAAGGGACGGCTGGAAACACCATATATTTT.

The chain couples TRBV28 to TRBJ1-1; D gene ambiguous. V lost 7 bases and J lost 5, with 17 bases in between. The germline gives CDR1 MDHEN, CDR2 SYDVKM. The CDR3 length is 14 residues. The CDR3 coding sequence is TGTGCCAGCACCCCCAGCGGGGTTTGGACTGAAGCTTTCTTT. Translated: CASTPSGVWTEAFF.

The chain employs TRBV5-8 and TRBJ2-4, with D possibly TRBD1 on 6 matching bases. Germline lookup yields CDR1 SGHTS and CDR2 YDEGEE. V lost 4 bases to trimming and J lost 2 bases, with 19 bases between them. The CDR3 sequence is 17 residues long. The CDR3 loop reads CASSVLDRLGSKNIQYF. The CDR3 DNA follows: TGTGCCAGCAGCGTACTCGACAGGTTGGGGTCCAAAAACATTCAGTACTTC.

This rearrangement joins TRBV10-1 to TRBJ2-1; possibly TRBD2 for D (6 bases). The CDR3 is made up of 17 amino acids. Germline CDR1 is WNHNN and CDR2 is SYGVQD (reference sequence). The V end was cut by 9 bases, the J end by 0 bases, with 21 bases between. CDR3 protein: CARSGTQDKSSYNEQFF. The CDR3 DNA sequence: TGCGCCAGATCCGGGACTCAAGATAAGAGCTCCTACAATGAGCAGTTCTTC.

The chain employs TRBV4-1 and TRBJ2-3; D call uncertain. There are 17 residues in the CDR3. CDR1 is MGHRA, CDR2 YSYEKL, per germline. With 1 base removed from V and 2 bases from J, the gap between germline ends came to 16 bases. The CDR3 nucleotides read TGCGCCAGCAGCCAAGTAGGCCCCCGGAGACCCACAGATACGCAGTATTTT. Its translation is CASSQVGPRRPTDTQYF.

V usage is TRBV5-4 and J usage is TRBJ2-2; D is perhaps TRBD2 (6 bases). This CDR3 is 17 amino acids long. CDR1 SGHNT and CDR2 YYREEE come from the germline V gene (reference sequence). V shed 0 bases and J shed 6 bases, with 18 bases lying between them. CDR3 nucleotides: TGTGCCAGCAGCTTGGGTACTGCTGGAGGGGCCGCCGGGGAGCTGTTTTTT. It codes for CASSLGTAGGAAGELFF.

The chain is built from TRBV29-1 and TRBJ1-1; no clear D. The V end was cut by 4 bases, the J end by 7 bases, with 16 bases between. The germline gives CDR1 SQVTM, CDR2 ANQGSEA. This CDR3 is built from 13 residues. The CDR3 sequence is CSVATPNSDEAFF. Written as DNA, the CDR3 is TGCAGCGTTGCCACCCCCAACTCCGATGAAGCTTTCTTT.